The 17 T cell receptor beta chains below come from one sample, sequenced in a study of cytomegalovirus exposure and HLA in healthy donors. PCR primers comprised 60 Vbeta and 13 Jbeta primers. Profiled with immunoSEQ multiplex PCR; TCRdb holds only in-frame clones, not every one. The sample lists more than 30,000 clones, around 74% occurring once. Source material: PBMCs. The receptor set was obtained from a man under 40 in good health and CMV-seronegative.

The J gene is TRBJ1-1, the V gene TRBV7-8; the D gene is possibly TRBD1 (5 bases). The V end lost 1 base, the J end lost 4 bases, and 19 bases lay between the germline ends. Germline CDR1 SGHVS, CDR2 FQNEAQ. This CDR3 has 17 residues. The CDR3 reads CASSLGRAAGPGTEAFF. CDR3 bases: TGTGCCAGCAGCTTAGGCAGGGCGGCAGGCCCAGGCACTGAAGCTTTCTTT.

This clone showed up just once. V and J are TRBV10-3 and TRBJ2-7; 9 bases line up with TRBD2. The germline V gene encodes CDR1 ENHRY and CDR2 SYGVKD. There are 17 residues in the CDR3. The V gene end was trimmed by 0 bases and the J gene end by 0 bases; junction bases not matched to a gene: 6. The CDR3 loop reads CAISESGAGGISYEQYF. In nucleotides, the CDR3 is TGTGCCATCAGTGAGTCGGGCGCGGGAGGGATCTCCTACGAGCAGTACTTC.

The genes are TRBV14 and TRBJ2-1, with a weak D call TRBD1 (5 bases). Germline V lookup: CDR1 SGHDN, CDR2 FVKESK. The CDR3 extends over 14 amino acids. Trimming took off 0 bases at V and 8 bases at J, with 11 bases between the two ends. The CDR3 DNA reads as TGTGCCAGCAGCCAAGATTTGTGGGGCGATGAGCAGTTCTTC. It encodes CASSQDLWGDEQFF.

The chain has TRBV5-1 and TRBJ2-1; D unclear. This CDR3 contains 15 residues. CDR1 is SGHRS, CDR2 YFSETQ, per germline. The V and J ends lost 0 bases and 3 bases respectively, with 10 bases between them. As DNA, the CDR3 is TGCGCCAGCAGCTTGGACGGTGGTCTCTACAATGAGCAGTTCTTC. Translation: CASSLDGGLYNEQFF.

The chain uses TRBV9 and TRBJ1-1; TRBD1 is a possible D gene (5 bases). Per germline, CDR1 SGDLS and CDR2 YYNGEE. The CDR3 spans 13 residues. Trimming took 0 bases from V and 3 from J, leaving 6 bases between them. CDR3 DNA sequence: TGTGCCAGCAGCGTAGGGGACTACACTGAAGCTTTCTTT. Its translation is CASSVGDYTEAFF.

The V and J genes are TRBV2 and TRBJ2-7, with TRBD1 matching 7 bases. This CDR3 is 15 amino acids long. CDR1 and CDR2 (germline): SNHLY, FYNNEI. Losses at the gene ends were 6 bases for V and 2 bases for J; bases not matched to a gene: 10. CDR3 residues: CASSEMGTETYEQYF. For the CDR3, the DNA is TGTGCCAGCAGCGAAATGGGGACAGAGACCTACGAGCAGTACTTC.

The chain has TRBV6-6 and TRBJ2-5, with 11 bases matching TRBD2. The germline V gene has CDR1 MNHNY and CDR2 SVGAGI (reference sequence). V shed 0 bases, J shed 6 bases, and the junction held 6 bases outside the gene matches. The CDR3 length is 16 residues. The CDR3 region has the DNA TGTGCCAGCAGTTACTCTAGCGGGGGGGCGGGTCAGACCCAGTACTTC. As protein: CASSYSSGGAGQTQYF.

This clone was picked up a small number of times. The chain employs TRBV19 and TRBJ1-2, with 9 bases matching TRBD1. CDR3 length: 13 amino acids. The germline V gene encodes CDR1 LNHDA and CDR2 SQIVND (reference sequence). J lost 11 bases, V lost 4 bases, and 8 bases had no gene match. This chain's CDR3 is CASSNSQGQGYTF. The CDR3 DNA follows: TGTGCCAGTAGTAATTCCCAGGGACAGGGTTACACCTTC.

This clone was seen many times. The chain couples TRBV6-1 to TRBJ1-1, with 8 bases fitting TRBD1. CDR1 and CDR2 (germline): MNHNS, SASEGT. CDR3 size: 13 residues. Trimming cost V 8 bases and J 1 base; bases outside gene matches: 3. The CDR3 region has the DNA TGTGCCAGCTCGGACAGGGAGAACACTGAAGCTTTCTTT. Protein product: CASSDRENTEAFF.

This clone was recorded many times. This chain joins TRBV7-3 and TRBJ1-1; D is undetermined. CDR3 length equals 13 residues. Trimming removed 4 bases at V and 1 base at J, with 7 bases between. In germline, CDR1 is SGHTA, CDR2 FQGTGA. The CDR3 loop is CASSSAPNTEAFF. The CDR3 DNA is TGTGCCAGCAGCTCTGCGCCGAACACTGAAGCTTTCTTT.

Turning to this clone: This is likely a read error, given that the CDR3 carries no conserved phenylalanine or tryptophan at its end. The DNA is left out, because the CDR3 cannot be placed on it with certainty; the CDR3 is given as TCRdb lists it. CDR3 sequence reads: CASSEGLAKLSIG. The V call is TRBV2, the J call TRBJ2-3; the table's D call of TRBD2 was not tested on the DNA. Germline V CDR1 and CDR2: SNHLY, FYNNEI. The CDR3 has 13 residues if both end residues are counted.

Only a few counts were recorded for this clone. The gene calls are TRBV28 and TRBJ2-5; 7 nucleotides agree with TRBD2. The J call is doubtful: the DNA matches TRBJ2-7 better. Germline CDR1 and CDR2: MDHEN and SYDVKM. The CDR3 spans 13 residues. In DNA form, the CDR3 reads TGTGCCAGCTCAGGGAGGGAACCCTACGAGCAGTACTTC. Protein sequence: CASSGREPYEQYF.

J is TRBJ2-5 and V is TRBV6-1, with 12 bases lining up with TRBD2. Near its end, the DNA agrees better with TRBJ2-7, so the J call may be wrong. Germline CDR1 reads MNHNS; CDR2 reads SASEGT. This CDR3 has 15 residues. The CDR3 loop is CASKGTSGRSYEQYF. For the CDR3, the DNA is TGTGCCAGCAAGGGAACTAGCGGGAGGTCCTACGAGCAGTACTTC.

This chain links TRBV15 with TRBJ2-5; tentative D call: TRBD2 (5 bases). The CDR3 loop spans 15 amino acids. CDR1 is LNHNV, CDR2 YYDKDF, per germline (reference sequence). Trimming took off 2 bases at V and 2 bases at J, with 12 bases between the two ends. CDR3 amino acids: CATSRQSGWQETQYF. The CDR3 nucleotides are TGTGCCACCAGCAGACAGTCGGGGTGGCAAGAGACCCAGTACTTC.

This clone was counted a few times. The rearrangement links TRBV5-1 to TRBJ1-2, with a possible D match to TRBD1 (5 bases). V lost 1 base, J lost 6 bases, and 13 bases lay in between. This CDR3 has 14 residues. Looked up from germline, CDR1 is SGHRS and CDR2 is YFSETQ. The CDR3 bases are TGCGCCAGCAGCTTGTCAGGCAGGGAAGATGGCTACACCTTC. Protein sequence: CASSLSGREDGYTF. The variable domain in full, completed from reference TRBV5-1 and TRBJ1-2, reads KAGVTQTPRYLIKTRGQQVTLSCSPISGHRSVSWYQQTPGQGLQFLFEYFSETQRNKGNFPGRFSGRQFSNSRSEMNVSTLELGDSALYLCASSLSGREDGYTFGSGTRLTVV.

This clone has just a few counts. The same CDR3 can be traced to other DNA sequences in this sample. The rearrangement uses TRBV19 and TRBJ1-1; tentative D call: TRBD1 (5 bases). This CDR3 is built from 17 residues. CDR1 is LNHDA and CDR2 is SQIVND in the germline V gene (reference sequence). V lost 5 bases and J lost 0, with 19 bases in between. The CDR3 reads CASSSHEWGRMNTEAFF. CDR3 nucleotides: TGTGCCAGTAGTTCCCACGAGTGGGGCCGAATGAACACTGAAGCTTTCTTT.

The rearrangement joins TRBV12-5 to TRBJ1-2, with unresolved D. Germline V gives CDR1 LGHNT, CDR2 FRNRAP. Deletions cut 6 bases from V and 2 bases from J, with 16 bases between. The length of the CDR3 is 15 residues. CDR3 region: CASGPHPERNYGYTF. In DNA form, the CDR3 reads TGTGCTAGTGGCCCCCACCCAGAAAGAAACTATGGCTACACCTTC.